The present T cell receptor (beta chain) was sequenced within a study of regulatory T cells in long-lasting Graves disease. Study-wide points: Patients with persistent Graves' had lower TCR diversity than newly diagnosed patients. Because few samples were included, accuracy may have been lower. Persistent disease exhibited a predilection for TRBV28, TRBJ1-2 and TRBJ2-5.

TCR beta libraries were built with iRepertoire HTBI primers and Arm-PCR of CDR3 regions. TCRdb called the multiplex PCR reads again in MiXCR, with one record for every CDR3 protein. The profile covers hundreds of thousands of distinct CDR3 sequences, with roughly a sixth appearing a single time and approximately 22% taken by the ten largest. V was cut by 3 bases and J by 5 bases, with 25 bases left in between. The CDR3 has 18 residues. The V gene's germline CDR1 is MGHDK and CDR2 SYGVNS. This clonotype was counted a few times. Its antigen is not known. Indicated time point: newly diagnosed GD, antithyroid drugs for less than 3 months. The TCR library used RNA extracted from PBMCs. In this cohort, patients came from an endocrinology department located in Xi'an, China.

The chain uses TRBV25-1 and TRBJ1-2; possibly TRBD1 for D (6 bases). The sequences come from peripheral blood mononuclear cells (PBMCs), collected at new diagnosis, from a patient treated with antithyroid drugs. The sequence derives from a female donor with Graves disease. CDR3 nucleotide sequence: TGTGCCAGCAGTGATTCTAGGCAGGGGCCGATGCCTGCGTATGGCTACACCTTC. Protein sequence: CASSDSRQGPMPAYGYTF.